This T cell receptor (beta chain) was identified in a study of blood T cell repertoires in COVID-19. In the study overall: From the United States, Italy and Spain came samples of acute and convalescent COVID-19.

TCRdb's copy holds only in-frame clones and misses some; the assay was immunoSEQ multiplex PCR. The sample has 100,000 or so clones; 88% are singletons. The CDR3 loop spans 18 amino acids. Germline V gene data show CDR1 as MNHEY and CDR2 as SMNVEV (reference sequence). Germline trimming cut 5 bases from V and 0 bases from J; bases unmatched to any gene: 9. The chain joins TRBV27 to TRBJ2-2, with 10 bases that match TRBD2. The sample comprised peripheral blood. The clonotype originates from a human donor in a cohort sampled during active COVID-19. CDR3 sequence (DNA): TGTGCCAGCAGTATAAGACTAGCGGGCCAAACGAACACCGGGGAGCTGTTTTTT. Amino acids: CASSIRLAGQTNTGELFF.